What follows is one T cell receptor (beta chain) and its context. Its antigen remains unknown. This entry comes from a study of cytomegalovirus exposure and HLA in healthy donors. Study results and caveats: The classifier reportedly diagnosed cytomegalovirus status with high specificity and sensitivity.

60 Vbeta and 13 Jbeta primers were used in PCR. TCRdb keeps only in-frame clones here, not all; method: immunoSEQ multiplex PCR. The sample consists of more than 110,000 clones, over 70% of them appearing once. V lost 4 bases to trimming and J lost 2 bases, with 8 bases between them. Looked up from germline, CDR1 is SGHVS and CDR2 is FQNEAQ. The CDR3 is made up of 13 amino acids. This TCR derives from a man aged 35-49 years in good health and CMV-seropositive. The specimen sequenced was PBMCs. V is TRBV7-8 and J is TRBJ2-5; no definite D call. CDR3 in amino acids: CASSSSLQETQYF. The CDR3 DNA follows: TGTGCCAGCAGCTCAAGCCTTCAAGAGACCCAGTACTTC.